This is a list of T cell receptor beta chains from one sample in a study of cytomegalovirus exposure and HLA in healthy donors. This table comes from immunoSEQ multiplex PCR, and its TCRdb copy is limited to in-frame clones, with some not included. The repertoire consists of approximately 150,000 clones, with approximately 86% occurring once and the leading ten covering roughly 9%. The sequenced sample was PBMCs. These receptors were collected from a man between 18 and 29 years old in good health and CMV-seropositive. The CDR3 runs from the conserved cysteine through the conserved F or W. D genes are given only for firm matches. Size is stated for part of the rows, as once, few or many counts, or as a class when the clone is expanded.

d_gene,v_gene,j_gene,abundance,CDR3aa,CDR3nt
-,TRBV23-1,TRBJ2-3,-,CASSQIIARAQITDTQYF,TGCGCCAGCAGTCAAATTATAGCGAGGGCACAAATCACAGATACGCAGTATTTT
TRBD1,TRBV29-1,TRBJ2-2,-,CSTKQGEDTGELFF,TGCAGCACTAAACAGGGGGAAGACACCGGGGAGCTGTTTTTT
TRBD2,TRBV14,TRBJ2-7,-,CASSQAGGPYEQYF,TGTGCCAGCAGCCAAGCGGGAGGGCCGTACGAGCAGTACTTC
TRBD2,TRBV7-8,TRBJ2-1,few,CASSLNSGTSGRGNEQFF,TGTGCCAGCAGCCTCAACTCCGGGACTAGCGGGAGGGGAAATGAGCAGTTCTTC
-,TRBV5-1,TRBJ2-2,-,CASSQQGSNTGELFF,TGCGCCAGCAGCCAACAGGGTTCGAACACCGGGGAGCTGTTTTTT
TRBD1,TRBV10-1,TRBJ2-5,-,CASSPSPGQGQETQYF,TGCGCCAGCAGCCCCTCCCCGGGACAGGGACAAGAGACCCAGTACTTC
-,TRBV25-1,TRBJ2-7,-,CASGGVYEQYF,TGTGCCAGCGGAGGGGTTTACGAGCAGTACTTC
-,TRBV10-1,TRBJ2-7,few,CASNRDMSSYEQYF,TGCGCCAGCAACCGGGATATGAGCTCCTACGAGCAGTACTTC
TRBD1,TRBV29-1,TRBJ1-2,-,CSDDRAPGYTF,TGCAGCGACGACAGGGCACCTGGCTACACCTTC
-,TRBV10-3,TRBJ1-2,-,CAISAGEGYGYTF,TGTGCCATCAGTGCAGGGGAAGGCTATGGCTACACCTTC
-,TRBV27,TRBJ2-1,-,CASSLAFPYNEQFF,TGTGCCAGCAGTTTAGCGTTCCCTTACAATGAGCAGTTCTTC
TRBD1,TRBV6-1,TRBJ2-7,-,CASRPGQGDYEQYF,TGTGCCAGCAGGCCGGGACAGGGTGACTACGAGCAGTACTTC
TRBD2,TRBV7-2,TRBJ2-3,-,CATRLAGTPTDTQYF,TGTGCCACCCGACTAGCGGGGACCCCCACAGATACGCAGTATTTT
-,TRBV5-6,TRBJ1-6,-,CASSLVRVRNSPLHF,TGTGCCAGCAGCTTAGTCAGGGTGCGAAATTCACCCCTCCACTTT
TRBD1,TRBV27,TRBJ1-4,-,CASSPYRGHNEKLFF,TGTGCCAGCAGTCCATACAGGGGGCATAATGAAAAACTGTTTTTT
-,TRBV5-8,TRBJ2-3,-,CASSFTGTDTQYF,TGTGCCAGCAGCTTCACAGGGACAGATACGCAGTATTTT
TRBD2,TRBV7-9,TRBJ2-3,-,CASSPKFAGVADTQYF,TGTGCCAGCAGCCCCAAATTTGCGGGAGTGGCAGATACGCAGTATTTT
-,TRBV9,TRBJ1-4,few,CASGRDPNEKLFF,TGTGCCAGCGGGAGGGACCCCAATGAAAAACTGTTTTTT
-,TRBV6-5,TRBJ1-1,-,CASSYTPTTEAFF,TGTGCCAGCAGTTACACTCCCACCACTGAAGCTTTCTTT
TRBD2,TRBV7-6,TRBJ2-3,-,CASSPGTSGSPDTQYF,TGTGCCAGCAGCCCTGGGACTAGCGGGAGCCCAGATACGCAGTATTTT
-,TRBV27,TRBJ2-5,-,CASSKLTREGTQYF,TGTGCCAGCAGCAAACTAACTCGGGAAGGGACCCAGTACTTC
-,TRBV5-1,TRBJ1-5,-,CASSFRGDQPQHF,TGCGCCAGCAGCTTCAGGGGTGATCAGCCCCAGCATTTT
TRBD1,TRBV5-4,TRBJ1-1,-,CASAEGQVNTEAFF,TGTGCCAGCGCCGAAGGACAGGTGAACACTGAAGCTTTCTTT
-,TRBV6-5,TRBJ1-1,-,CASSYSGGTEAFF,TGTGCCAGCAGTTACTCGGGGGGAACTGAAGCTTTCTTT
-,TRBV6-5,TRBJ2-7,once,CASSTGSNPPYEQYF,TGTGCCAGCAGTACCGGGTCCAATCCCCCCTACGAGCAGTACTTC
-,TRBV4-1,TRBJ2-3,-,CASSQVGVQRGTDTQYF,TGCGCCAGCAGCCAAGTGGGTGTTCAGCGGGGCACAGATACGCAGTATTTT